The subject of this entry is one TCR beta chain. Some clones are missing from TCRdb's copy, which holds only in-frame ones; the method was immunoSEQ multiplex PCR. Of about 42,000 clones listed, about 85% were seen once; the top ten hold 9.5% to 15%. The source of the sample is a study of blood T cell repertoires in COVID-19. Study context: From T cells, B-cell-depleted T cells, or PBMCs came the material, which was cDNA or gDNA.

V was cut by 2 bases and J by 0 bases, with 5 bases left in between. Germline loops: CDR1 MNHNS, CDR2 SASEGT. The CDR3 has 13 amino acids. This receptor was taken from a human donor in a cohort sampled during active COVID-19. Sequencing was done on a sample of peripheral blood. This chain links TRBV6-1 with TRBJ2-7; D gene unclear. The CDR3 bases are TGTGCCAGCAGTGAACAGGCCTCCTACGAGCAGTACTTC. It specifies CASSEQASYEQYF.